The clone carrying this T cell receptor (beta chain) occurred many times. Its antigen remains unidentified. TCRdb used MiXCR to reprocess the reads, holding one entry per CDR3 protein. Of approximately 500,000 distinct CDR3 sequences listed, 10% to 12% are singletons. The entry originates in a study of T cell repertoires in cytomegalovirus infection. Background on the study: It was the public TCR beta signatures that indicated both CMV infection and matching HLA type.

V lost 7 bases, J lost 5 bases, and 11 bases lay in between. There are 13 residues in the CDR3. The germline V gene encodes CDR1 MDHEN and CDR2 SYDVKM. Findings and limits, study-wide: Across the ex vivo response, the dominant clonotypes were HLA-C-restricted CMV-specific TCR beta clonotypes. Carriage of CMV together with the relevant HLA was identifiable through cumulative public TCR beta family frequency.

The specimen was PBMCs. This receptor was taken from a human donor in good health (CMV status not recorded). Some clones in this sample may be carry-over from other donors' samples. The chain is built from TRBV28 and TRBJ2-2, with a weak D call TRBD2 (6 bases). The CDR3 DNA follows: TGTGCCAGCATCCCCGCGGGGACCGGGGAGCTGTTTTTT. Translated, it gives CASIPAGTGELFF.